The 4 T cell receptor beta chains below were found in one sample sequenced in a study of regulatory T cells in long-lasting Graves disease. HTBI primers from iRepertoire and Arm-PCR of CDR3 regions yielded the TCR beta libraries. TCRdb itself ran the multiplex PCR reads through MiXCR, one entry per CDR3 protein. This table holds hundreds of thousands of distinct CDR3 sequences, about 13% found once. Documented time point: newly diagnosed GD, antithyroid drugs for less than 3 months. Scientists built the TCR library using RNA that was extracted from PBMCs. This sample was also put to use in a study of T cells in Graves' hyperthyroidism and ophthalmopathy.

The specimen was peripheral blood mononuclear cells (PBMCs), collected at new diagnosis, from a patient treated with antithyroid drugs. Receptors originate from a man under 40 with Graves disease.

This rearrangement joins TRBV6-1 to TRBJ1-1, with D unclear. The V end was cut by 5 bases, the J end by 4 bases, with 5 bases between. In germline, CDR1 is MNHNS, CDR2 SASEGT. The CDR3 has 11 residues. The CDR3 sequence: CASSQSTEAFF. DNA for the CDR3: TGTGCCAGCAGTCAGTCCACTGAAGCTTTCTTT.

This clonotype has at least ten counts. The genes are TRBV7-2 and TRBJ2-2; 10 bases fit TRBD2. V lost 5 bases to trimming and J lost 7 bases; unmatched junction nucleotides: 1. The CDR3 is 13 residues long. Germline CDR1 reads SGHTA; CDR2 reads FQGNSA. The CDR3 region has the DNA TGTGCCAGCAGCCGGACTAGCGGCGGGGAGCTGTTTTTT. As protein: CASSRTSGGELFF.

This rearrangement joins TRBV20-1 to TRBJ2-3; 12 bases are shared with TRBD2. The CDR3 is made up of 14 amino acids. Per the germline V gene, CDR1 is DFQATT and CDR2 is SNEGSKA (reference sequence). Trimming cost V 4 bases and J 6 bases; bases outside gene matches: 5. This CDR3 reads CSATTSGSVDTQYF. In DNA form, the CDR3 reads TGCAGTGCTACGACTAGCGGGAGTGTTGATACGCAGTATTTT.

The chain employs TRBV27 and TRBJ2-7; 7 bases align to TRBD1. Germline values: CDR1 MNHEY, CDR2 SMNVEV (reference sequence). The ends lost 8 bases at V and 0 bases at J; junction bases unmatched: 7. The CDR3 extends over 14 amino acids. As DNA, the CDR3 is TGTGCCAGCGGCACGCGGACAGGCTCCTACGAGCAGTACTTC. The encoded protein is CASGTRTGSYEQYF.